The 21 T cell receptor beta chains presented below share a single source sample, sequenced in a study of OX40 agonist ivuxolimab in advanced cancers. TCRdb's copy holds only in-frame clones and misses some; the assay was immunoSEQ multiplex PCR. The table lists about 64,000 clones, approximately 80% of them singletons. Specimen: CD4+ or CD8+ T cells sorted from blood, collected in a trial of the OX40 agonist ivuxolimab. These receptors all stem from an adult with an advanced solid tumor such as melanoma, head and neck, liver or kidney cancer.

The gene calls are TRBV7-2 and TRBJ1-1; D not resolved. The ends were cut back, 3 bases at V and 2 bases at J, with 10 bases in the middle. This CDR3 comprises 14 residues. Germline V gives CDR1 SGHTA, CDR2 FQGNSA. CDR3 nucleotides: TGTGCCAGCAGCTTTTACAGTGCAAACACTGAAGCTTTCTTT. This translates into CASSFYSANTEAFF.

The genes are TRBV15 and TRBJ2-1; 8 positions match TRBD1. V shed 2 bases and J 0 bases; nucleotides not matched to a gene: 3. Germline-derived CDR1 and CDR2 are LNHNV and YYDKDF (reference sequence). The CDR3 runs 16 residues. CDR3 sequence reads: CATSRTQGGSYNEQFF. The CDR3 region has the DNA TGTGCCACCAGCAGAACACAGGGGGGCTCCTACAATGAGCAGTTCTTC.

The V gene is TRBV2, the J gene TRBJ2-5, with D unresolved. The V end was cut by 1 base, the J end by 2 bases, with 14 bases between. Germline CDR1 and CDR2: SNHLY and FYNNEI. This CDR3 spans 16 amino acids. In DNA, the CDR3 is TGTGCCAGCAGTGAAGGAAGTTGGGTGACGCAAGAGACCCAGTACTTC. As protein: CASSEGSWVTQETQYF.

This clone was observed once. The rearrangement links TRBV5-1 to TRBJ2-2, with D tentatively TRBD2 (5 bases). The CDR3 runs to 15 residues. The V end lost 5 bases, the J end lost 0 bases, and 11 bases lay between the germline ends. Germline lookup yields CDR1 SGHRS and CDR2 YFSETQ. CDR3 DNA: TGCGCCAGCAGTTTCGGACTGGCGAACACCGGGGAGCTGTTTTTT. It codes for CASSFGLANTGELFF.

This chain connects TRBV19 to TRBJ1-1, with 8 bases fitting TRBD1. The CDR3 extends over 14 amino acids. Germline CDR1 reads LNHDA; CDR2 reads SQIVND (reference sequence). With V trimmed by 6 bases and J by 3 bases, 6 bases remained unmatched. The CDR3 DNA sequence: TGTGCCAGTAGCATCCCGGGACAGGACACTGAAGCTTTCTTT. Its protein product is CASSIPGQDTEAFF.

The chain couples TRBV5-1 to TRBJ1-1, with D hard to call. Germline values: CDR1 SGHRS, CDR2 YFSETQ. Trimming removed 1 base from V and 1 base from J, with 8 bases in between. The CDR3 has 14 residues. CDR3 DNA sequence: TGCGCCAGCAGCTTGCTAGCAGGGAACACTGAAGCTTTCTTT. Protein sequence: CASSLLAGNTEAFF.

The chain joins TRBV29-1 to TRBJ2-1; possibly TRBD2 for D (5 bases). In germline, CDR1 is SQVTM, CDR2 ANQGSEA. V was shortened by 7 bases and J by 8 bases, with 12 bases between the two germline ends. This CDR3 spans 11 amino acids. The CDR3 is CSAGGEDEQFF. CDR3 nucleotide sequence: TGCAGCGCCGGAGGTGAAGATGAGCAGTTCTTC.

This chain connects TRBV19 to TRBJ2-1; 9 bases fit TRBD1. Germline V lookup: CDR1 LNHDA, CDR2 SQIVND (reference sequence). The CDR3 spans 15 residues. V trimming: 6 bases; J trimming: 6 bases; junction bases outside the gene matches: 9. CDR3 nucleotide sequence: TGTGCCAGTAGCACCCCCGGGACAGGGTTCAATGAGCAGTTCTTC. Its protein is CASSTPGTGFNEQFF.

V is TRBV4-3 and J is TRBJ2-1, with 8 bases lining up with TRBD2. With 4 bases clipped from V and 0 bases from J, the junction kept 2 bases outside the gene matches. This CDR3 comprises 15 residues. CDR1 LGHNA and CDR2 YSLEER come from the germline V gene. The CDR3 DNA is TGCGCCAGCAGCCTACTAGCGGACTCCTACAATGAGCAGTTCTTC. Translating gives CASSLLADSYNEQFF.

The V gene is TRBV5-4, the J gene TRBJ2-6; D is perhaps TRBD1 or TRBD2 (6 bases each). V dropped 4 bases and J dropped 4 bases, with 12 bases sitting between them. This CDR3 comprises 15 residues. CDR1 SGHNT and CDR2 YYREEE come from the germline V gene (reference sequence). The CDR3: CASSRGGRGANVLTF. CDR3 coding DNA: TGTGCCAGCAGCCGAGGGGGGCGGGGGGCCAACGTCCTGACTTTC. The full variable domain, with the rest looked up from reference TRBV5-4 and TRBJ2-6, is ETGVTQSPTHLIKTRGQQVTLRCSSQSGHNTVSWYQQALGQGPQFIFQYYREEENGRGNFPPRFSGLQFPNYSSELNVNALELDDSALYLCASSRGGRGANVLTFGAGSRLTVL.

This chain links TRBV7-8 with TRBJ2-7, with D perhaps being TRBD1 or TRBD2 (6 bases each). Germline assignment: CDR1 SGHVS and CDR2 FQNEAQ. CDR3 length equals 14 residues. The V and J ends lost 1 base and 5 bases respectively, with 12 bases between them. The CDR3 loop reads CASSLVQGGNEQYF. As DNA, the CDR3 is TGTGCCAGCAGCTTAGTACAGGGAGGCAACGAGCAGTACTTC. Together with reference TRBV7-8 and TRBJ2-7, the CDR3 gives the full variable domain: GAGVSQSPRYKVAKRGQDVALRCDPISGHVSLFWYQQALGQGPEFLTYFQNEAQLDKSGLPSDRFFAERPEGSVSTLKIQRTQQEDSAVYLCASSLVQGGNEQYFGPGTRLTVT.

The chain has TRBV29-1 and TRBJ2-5, with 14 bases identical to TRBD2. The length of the CDR3 is 14 residues. With V trimmed by 6 bases and J by 6 bases, 6 bases remained unmatched. CDR1 and CDR2 from the germline V gene are SQVTM and ANQGSEA. CDR3 in DNA: TGCAGCGTCGTGACTAGCGGGGGGGCAAAGACCCAGTACTTC. Amino acid sequence: CSVVTSGGAKTQYF.

The J gene is TRBJ1-1, the V gene TRBV21-1; the table's D call, TRBD1, has no DNA check behind it. TRBV21-1 is classified as a pseudogene. The CDR3 has 15 amino acids. This chain's CDR3 is CASSANWGKSTEAFF. The CDR3 DNA follows: TGTGCCAGCAGCGCAAACTGGGGCAAGAGCACTGAAGCTTTCTTT.

The table lists this clone with a count of one. V usage is TRBV7-2 and J usage is TRBJ2-5; 7 bases align to TRBD2. Looked up from germline, CDR1 is SGHTA and CDR2 is FQGNSA. The CDR3 is made up of 15 amino acids. Trimming at V came to 1 base and at J to 1 base, leaving 3 bases not matched to a gene. CDR3 in DNA: TGTGCCAGCAGCTTAGTGTGGGGGGGCCAAGAGACCCAGTACTTC. It specifies CASSLVWGGQETQYF.

As DNA, the CDR3 is TGTGCCAGCAGCAAATTCCAGGAGGCTGAAGCTTTCTTT. It yields the protein CASSKFQEAEAFF. The chain links TRBV21-1 to TRBJ1-1. TRBV21-1 is noted as a pseudogene. CDR3 size: 13 residues.

V is TRBV4-1 and J is TRBJ2-7; 13 nucleotides line up with TRBD2. V was pared by 3 bases and J by 1 base, with 3 bases of the junction left unmatched. The germline V gene encodes CDR1 MGHRA and CDR2 YSYEKL. The CDR3 spans 16 residues. The CDR3, as DNA: TGCGCCAGCAGCCAGGGGACTAGCGGGACTTCCTACGAGCAGTACTTC. Protein product: CASSQGTSGTSYEQYF.

V is TRBV6-1 and J is TRBJ2-7; D is possibly TRBD1 or TRBD2 (5 bases each). The CDR3 spans 13 residues. Germline loops: CDR1 MNHNS, CDR2 SASEGT. Trimming removed 7 bases from V and 6 bases from J, with 16 bases in between. CDR3: CASIRDPVREQYF. CDR3 sequence (DNA): TGTGCCAGCATCCGGGACCCGGTGCGCGAGCAGTACTTC.

V is TRBV16 and J is TRBJ2-7; D is perhaps TRBD1 (5 bases). Germline loops: CDR1 KGHSY, CDR2 FQNENV. Trimming pared 1 base from V and 6 bases from J, leaving 13 bases between. The CDR3 extends over 14 amino acids. CDR3: CASSQFGSGFEQYF. CDR3 DNA sequence: TGTGCCAGCAGCCAATTTGGGTCAGGGTTCGAGCAGTACTTC.

This rearrangement joins TRBV5-1 to TRBJ2-7; a possible D gene is TRBD1 (5 bases). Germline lookup yields CDR1 SGHRS and CDR2 YFSETQ. The V and J ends lost 0 bases and 6 bases respectively, with 13 bases between them. The CDR3 runs to 14 residues. The CDR3 region has the DNA TGCGCCAGCAGCTTGGACAGCCAAAGGGGCGAGCAGTACTTC. The encoded protein is CASSLDSQRGEQYF.

There are many counts of this clone. The V and J genes are TRBV7-9 and TRBJ2-7; 7 nucleotides line up with TRBD1. The CDR3 has 12 residues. Trimming removed 5 bases from V and 6 bases from J; junction bases left unmatched: 4. Germline V CDR1 and CDR2: SEHNR, FQNEAQ (reference sequence). CDR3 residues: CASSTQGIEQYF. The CDR3 nucleotides read TGTGCCAGCAGCACACAGGGGATCGAGCAGTACTTC.

The genes are TRBV7-2 and TRBJ2-3, with D maybe TRBD1 (5 bases). The germline V gene has CDR1 SGHTA and CDR2 FQGNSA. V lost 5 bases and J lost 3, with 9 bases in between. CDR3 size: 13 residues. CDR3 loop: CASSKGFTDTQYF. Written as DNA, the CDR3 is TGTGCCAGCAGCAAGGGGTTTACAGATACGCAGTATTTT.